This T cell receptor beta chain was recovered during a study of breast tumors, draining lymph nodes, adjacent tissues. V lost 4 bases, J lost 6 bases, and 15 bases lay in between. The germline gives CDR1 SGHRS, CDR2 YFSETQ. The CDR3 runs to 14 residues. Points from the study as a whole: Compared with basal-like, luminal-like tumors shared significantly more repertoire with nontumor tissue. That most tumor T cells come from lymph nodes remained unproven. Most tumor T cells seemingly derive from lymph node, then expand in tumor. Compared with lymph nodes, tumors were less diverse; compared with nontumor tissue, more.

TCRdb processed the multiplex PCR reads anew with MiXCR; each CDR3 protein has one entry. This repertoire shows around 21,000 distinct CDR3 sequences, around 40% found once; its top ten account for about 24%. This clonotype is judged large. Its antigen is not identified. The clonotype originates from a female donor with breast cancer. Some clones in this sample may be carry-over from other donors' samples. Sequencing was done on a sample of breast tumor tissue. The chain is built from TRBV5-1 and TRBJ2-3; D unclear. In DNA, the CDR3 is TGCGCCAGCAGCCCGGACGGAAGCTCCGATACGCAGTATTTT. As protein: CASSPDGSSDTQYF.